What follows describes a single T cell receptor (beta chain). Profiling relied on immunoSEQ multiplex PCR, and the TCRdb table lists in-frame clones only, not all of them. The sample has 130,000 to 150,000 clones, approximately 85% seen once; the top ten hold approximately 2.5%. This sample was included in a study of blood T cell repertoires in COVID-19. The CDR3 runs 15 residues. The germline gives CDR1 SGHTS, CDR2 YDEGEE. V dropped 4 bases and J dropped 7; count of bases not matched to a gene: 9. The V call is TRBV5-8, the J call TRBJ1-5; TRBD1 matches 9 bases. The sequenced sample was peripheral blood. This TCR derives from a human donor with acute or convalescent COVID-19. The donor label of this sample is uncertain. The CDR3 protein is CASSQGTGFGQPQHF. CDR3 nucleotide sequence: TGTGCCAGCAGCCAGGGGACAGGGTTCGGGCAGCCCCAGCATTTT.